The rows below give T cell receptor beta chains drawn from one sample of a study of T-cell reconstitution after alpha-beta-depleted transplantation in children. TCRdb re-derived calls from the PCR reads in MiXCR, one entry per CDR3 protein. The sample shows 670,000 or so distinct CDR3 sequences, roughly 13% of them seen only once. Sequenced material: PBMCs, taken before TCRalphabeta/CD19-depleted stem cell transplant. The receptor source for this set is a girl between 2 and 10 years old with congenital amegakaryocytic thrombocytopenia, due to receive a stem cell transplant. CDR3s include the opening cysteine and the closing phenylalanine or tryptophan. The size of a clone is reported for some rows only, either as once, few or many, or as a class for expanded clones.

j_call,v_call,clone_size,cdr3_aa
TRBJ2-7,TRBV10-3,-,CDISPVTDKNYEQNF
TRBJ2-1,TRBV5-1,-,CASSLGPERLSYNEQFF
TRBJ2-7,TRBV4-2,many,CASSQEGPNYEQYF
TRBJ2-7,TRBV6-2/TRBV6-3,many,CASSWSGTSSYEQYF
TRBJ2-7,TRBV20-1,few,CSAASAGRSSEQYF
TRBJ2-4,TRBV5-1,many,CASSGPGLAGPVAKNIQYF
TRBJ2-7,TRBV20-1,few,CSVKPGRAPYEQYF
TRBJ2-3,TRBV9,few,CASSGGQAADTQYF
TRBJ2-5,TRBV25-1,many,CASSEEMGNYKETQYF
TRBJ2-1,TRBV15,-,CATSRDPVSGAYNEQFF
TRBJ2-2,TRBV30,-,CAWSVRLADTGELFF
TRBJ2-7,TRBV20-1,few,CSAAGTPYEQYF
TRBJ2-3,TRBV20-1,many,CSARDEWDTQYF
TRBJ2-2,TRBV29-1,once,CSITSAVTGELSF
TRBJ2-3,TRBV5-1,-,CASSWDGGRTDTQYF
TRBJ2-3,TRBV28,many,CASSVTGPDTQYF
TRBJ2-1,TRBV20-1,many,CSARDLRAYNEQFF
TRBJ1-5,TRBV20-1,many,CSAEPGQGASQPQHF
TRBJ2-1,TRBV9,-,CASSTGLAGARNEQFF
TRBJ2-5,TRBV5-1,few,CASSFIQTGRETQYF
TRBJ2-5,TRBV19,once,CASSKAGGIQETQYF
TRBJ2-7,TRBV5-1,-,CASSFPGQTYEQYF
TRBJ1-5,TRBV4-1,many,CASSQVLNQPQHF
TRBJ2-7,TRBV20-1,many,CSAREREGHNYEQYF
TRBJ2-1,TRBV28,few,CASTSTSAGSDYNEQFF
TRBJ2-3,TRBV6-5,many,CASSFLAEVPDTQYF
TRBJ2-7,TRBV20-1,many,CSGVVFGTYEQYF
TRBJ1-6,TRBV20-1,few,CSARQGNSPLHF